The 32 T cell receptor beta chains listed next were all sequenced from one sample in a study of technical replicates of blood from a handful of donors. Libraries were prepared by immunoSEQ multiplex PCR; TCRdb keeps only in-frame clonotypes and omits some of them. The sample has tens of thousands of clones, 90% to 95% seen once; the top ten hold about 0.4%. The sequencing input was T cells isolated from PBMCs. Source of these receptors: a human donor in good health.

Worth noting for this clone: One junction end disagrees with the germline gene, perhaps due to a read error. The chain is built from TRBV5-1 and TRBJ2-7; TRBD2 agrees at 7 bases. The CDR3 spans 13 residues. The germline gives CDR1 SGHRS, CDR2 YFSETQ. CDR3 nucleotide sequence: TGCGCCAGCAGACCGGGAGGCTCCCACGAGCAGTACTTC. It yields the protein CASRPGGSHEQYF. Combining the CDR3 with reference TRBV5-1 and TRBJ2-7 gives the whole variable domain KAGVTQTPRYLIKTRGQQVTLSCSPISGHRSVSWYQQTPGQGLQFLFEYFSETQRNKGNFPGRFSGRQFSNSRSEMNVSTLELGDSALYLCASRPGGSHEQYFGPGTRLTVT.

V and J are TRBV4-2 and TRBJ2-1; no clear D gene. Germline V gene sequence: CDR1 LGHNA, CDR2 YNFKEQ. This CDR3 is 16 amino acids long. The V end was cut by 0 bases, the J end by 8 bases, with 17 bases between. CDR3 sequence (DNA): TGTGCCAGCAGCCAAGAAGCAAAGCGTTATAGAGATGAGCAGTTCTTC. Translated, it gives CASSQEAKRYRDEQFF.

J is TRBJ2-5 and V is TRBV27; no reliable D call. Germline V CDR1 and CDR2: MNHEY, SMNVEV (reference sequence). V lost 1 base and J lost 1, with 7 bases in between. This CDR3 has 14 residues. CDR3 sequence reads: CASSLWSSQETQYF. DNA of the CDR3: TGTGCCAGCAGTTTATGGTCCAGCCAAGAGACCCAGTACTTC.

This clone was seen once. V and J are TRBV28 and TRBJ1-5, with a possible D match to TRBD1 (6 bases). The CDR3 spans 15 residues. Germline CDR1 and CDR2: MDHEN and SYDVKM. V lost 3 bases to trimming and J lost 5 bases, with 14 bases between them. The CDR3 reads CASSLATGQDQPQHF. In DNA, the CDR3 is TGTGCCAGCAGTTTGGCTACAGGGCAGGATCAGCCCCAGCATTTT. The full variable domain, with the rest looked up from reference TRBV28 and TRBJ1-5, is DVKVTQSSRYLVKRTGEKVFLECVQDMDHENMFWYRQDPGLGLRLIYFSYDVKMKEKGDIPEGYSVSREKKERFSLILESASTNQTSMYLCASSLATGQDQPQHFGDGTRLSIL.

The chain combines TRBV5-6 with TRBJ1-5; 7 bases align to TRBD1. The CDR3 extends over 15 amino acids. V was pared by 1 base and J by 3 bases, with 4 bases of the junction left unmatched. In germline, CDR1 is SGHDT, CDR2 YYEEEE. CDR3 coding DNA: TGTGCCAGCAGCTTGTCAGGGGGTTTCAATCAGCCCCAGCATTTT. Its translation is CASSLSGGFNQPQHF. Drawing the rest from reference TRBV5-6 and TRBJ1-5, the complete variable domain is DAGVTQSPTHLIKTRGQQVTLRCSPKSGHDTVSWYQQALGQGPQFIFQYYEEEERQRGNFPDRFSGHQFPNYSSELNVNALLLGDSALYLCASSLSGGFNQPQHFGDGTRLSIL.

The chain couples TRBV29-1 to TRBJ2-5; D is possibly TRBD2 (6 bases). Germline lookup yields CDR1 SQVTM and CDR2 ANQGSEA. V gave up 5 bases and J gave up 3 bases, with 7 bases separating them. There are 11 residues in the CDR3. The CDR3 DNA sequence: TGCAGCGTTACGGGGGAAGAGACCCAGTACTTC. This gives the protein CSVTGEETQYF.

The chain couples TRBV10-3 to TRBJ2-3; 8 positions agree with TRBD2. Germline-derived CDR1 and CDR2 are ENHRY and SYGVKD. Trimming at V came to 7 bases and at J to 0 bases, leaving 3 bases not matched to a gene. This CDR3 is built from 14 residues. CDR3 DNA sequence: TGTGCCATCACCCGGGAGGGAAGCACAGATACGCAGTATTTT. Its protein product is CAITREGSTDTQYF.

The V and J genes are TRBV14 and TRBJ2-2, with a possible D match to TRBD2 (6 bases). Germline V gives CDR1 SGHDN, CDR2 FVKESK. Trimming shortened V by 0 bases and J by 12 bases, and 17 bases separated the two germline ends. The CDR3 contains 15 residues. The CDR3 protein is CASSQDPGVGRKLFF. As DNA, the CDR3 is TGTGCCAGCAGCCAAGATCCTGGGGTCGGGAGAAAGCTGTTTTTT.

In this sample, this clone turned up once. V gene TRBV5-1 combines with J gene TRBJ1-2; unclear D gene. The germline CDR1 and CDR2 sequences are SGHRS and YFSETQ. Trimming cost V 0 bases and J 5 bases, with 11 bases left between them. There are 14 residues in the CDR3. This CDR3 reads CASSLGESHYGYTF. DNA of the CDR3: TGCGCCAGCAGCTTGGGAGAGTCCCATTATGGCTACACCTTC.

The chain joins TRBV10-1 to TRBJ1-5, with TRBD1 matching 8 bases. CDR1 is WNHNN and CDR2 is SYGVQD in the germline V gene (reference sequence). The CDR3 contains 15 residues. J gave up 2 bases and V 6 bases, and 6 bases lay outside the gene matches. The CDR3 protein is CASRLDRAGNQPQHF. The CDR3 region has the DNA TGCGCCAGCAGATTGGACAGGGCCGGCAATCAGCCCCAGCATTTT.

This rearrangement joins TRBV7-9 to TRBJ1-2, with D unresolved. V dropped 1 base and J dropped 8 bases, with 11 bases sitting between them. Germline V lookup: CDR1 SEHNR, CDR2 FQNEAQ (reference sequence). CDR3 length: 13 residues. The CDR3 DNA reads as TGTGCCAGCAGCTTAGATGGCGGCGGGGGCTACACCTTC. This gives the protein CASSLDGGGGYTF.

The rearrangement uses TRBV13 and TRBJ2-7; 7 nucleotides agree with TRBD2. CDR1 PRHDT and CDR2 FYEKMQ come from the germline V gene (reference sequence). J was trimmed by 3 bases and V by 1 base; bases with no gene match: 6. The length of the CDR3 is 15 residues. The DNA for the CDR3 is TGTGCCAGCAGCTTAGCTGGGGGGAGGGGCTACGAGCAGTACTTC. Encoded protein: CASSLAGGRGYEQYF.

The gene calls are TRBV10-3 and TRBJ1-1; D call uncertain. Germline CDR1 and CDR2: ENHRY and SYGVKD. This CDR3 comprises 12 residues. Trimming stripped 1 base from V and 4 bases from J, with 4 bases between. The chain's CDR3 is CAISEYSTEAFF. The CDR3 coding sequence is TGTGCCATCAGTGAGTACAGCACTGAAGCTTTCTTT.

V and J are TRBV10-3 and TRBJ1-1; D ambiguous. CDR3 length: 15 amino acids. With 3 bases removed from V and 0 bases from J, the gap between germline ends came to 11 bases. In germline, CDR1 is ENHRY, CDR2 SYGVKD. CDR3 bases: TGTGCCATCAGTGACAGCGCGAGTATGAACACTGAAGCTTTCTTT. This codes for CAISDSASMNTEAFF.

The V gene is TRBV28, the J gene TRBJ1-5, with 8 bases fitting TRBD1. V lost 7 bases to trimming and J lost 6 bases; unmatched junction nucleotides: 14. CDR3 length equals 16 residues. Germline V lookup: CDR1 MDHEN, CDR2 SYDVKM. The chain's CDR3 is CASTGGGGQVGQPQHF. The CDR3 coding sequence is TGTGCCAGCACCGGAGGAGGGGGACAGGTGGGTCAGCCCCAGCATTTT.

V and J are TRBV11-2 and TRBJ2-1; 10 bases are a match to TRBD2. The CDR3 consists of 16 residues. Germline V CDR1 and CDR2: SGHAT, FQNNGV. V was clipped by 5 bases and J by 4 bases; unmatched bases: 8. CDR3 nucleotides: TGTGCCAGCAGCCCCCGACTAGCGGGCGTGTACAATGAGCAGTTCTTC. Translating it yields CASSPRLAGVYNEQFF.

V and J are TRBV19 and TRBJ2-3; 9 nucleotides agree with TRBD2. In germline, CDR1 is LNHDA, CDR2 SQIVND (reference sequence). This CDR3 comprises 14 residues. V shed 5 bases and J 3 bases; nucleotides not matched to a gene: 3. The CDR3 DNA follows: TGTGCCAGTAGTCAGACTAGCGGTACAGATACGCAGTATTTT. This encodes CASSQTSGTDTQYF.

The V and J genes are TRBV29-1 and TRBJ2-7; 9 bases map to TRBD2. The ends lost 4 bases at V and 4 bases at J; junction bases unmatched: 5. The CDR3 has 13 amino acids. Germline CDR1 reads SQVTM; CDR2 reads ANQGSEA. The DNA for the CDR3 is TGCAGCGTTGCTCCTAGCGGGATTTACGAGCAGTACTTC. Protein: CSVAPSGIYEQYF.

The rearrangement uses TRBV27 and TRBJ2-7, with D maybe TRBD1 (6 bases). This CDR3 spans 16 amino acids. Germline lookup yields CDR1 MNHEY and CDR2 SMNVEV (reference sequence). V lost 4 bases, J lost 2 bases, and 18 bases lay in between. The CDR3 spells CASSSASDSRAYEQYF. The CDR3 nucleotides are TGTGCCAGCAGTTCCGCATCGGACAGCCGAGCCTACGAGCAGTACTTC.

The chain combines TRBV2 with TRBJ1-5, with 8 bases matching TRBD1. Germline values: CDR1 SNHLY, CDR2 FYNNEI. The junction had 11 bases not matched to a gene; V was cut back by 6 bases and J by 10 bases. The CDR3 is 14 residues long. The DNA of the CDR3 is TGTGCCAGCAGCTCCGGGACAGGTCGTTCTCCCCAGCATTTT. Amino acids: CASSSGTGRSPQHF.

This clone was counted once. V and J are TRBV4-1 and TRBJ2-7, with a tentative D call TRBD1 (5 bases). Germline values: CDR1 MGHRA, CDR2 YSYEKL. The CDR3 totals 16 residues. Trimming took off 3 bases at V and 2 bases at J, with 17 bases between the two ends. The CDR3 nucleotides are TGCGCCAGCAGCCATCCCCTCCTGGCAGGGACCTACGAGCAGTACTTC. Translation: CASSHPLLAGTYEQYF.

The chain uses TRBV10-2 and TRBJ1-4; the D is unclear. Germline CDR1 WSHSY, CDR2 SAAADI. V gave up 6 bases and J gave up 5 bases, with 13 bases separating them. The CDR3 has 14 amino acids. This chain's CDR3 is CASRTVASNEKLFF. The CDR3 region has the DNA TGCGCCAGCAGGACTGTTGCCTCAAATGAAAAACTGTTTTTT.

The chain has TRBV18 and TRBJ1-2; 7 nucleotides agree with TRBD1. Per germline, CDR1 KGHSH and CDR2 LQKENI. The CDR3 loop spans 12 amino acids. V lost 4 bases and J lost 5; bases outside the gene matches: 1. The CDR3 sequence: CASSLQGYGYTF. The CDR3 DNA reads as TGTGCCAGCTCACTACAGGGGTATGGCTACACCTTC.

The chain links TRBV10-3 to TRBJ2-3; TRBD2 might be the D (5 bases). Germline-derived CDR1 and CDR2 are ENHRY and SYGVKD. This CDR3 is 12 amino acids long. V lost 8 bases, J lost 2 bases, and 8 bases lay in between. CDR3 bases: TGTGCCATCTTGGGAGACACAGATACGCAGTATTTT. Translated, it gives CAILGDTDTQYF.

CDR3 nucleotides: TGCGCCAGCAGCCTACAGTCGCGGGGGGCCACGGAAACTAATGAAAAACTGTTTTTT. It codes for CASSLQSRGATETNEKLFF. The V call is TRBV4-1, the J call TRBJ1-4; a weak D match, TRBD1 (6 bases). Trimming pared 4 bases from V and 1 base from J, leaving 22 bases between. CDR1 and CDR2 (germline): MGHRA, YSYEKL. The CDR3 contains 19 residues.

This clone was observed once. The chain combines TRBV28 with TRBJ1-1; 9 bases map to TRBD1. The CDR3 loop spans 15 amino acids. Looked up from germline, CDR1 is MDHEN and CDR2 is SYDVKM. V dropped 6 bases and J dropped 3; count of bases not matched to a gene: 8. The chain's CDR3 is CASRPRDRADTEAFF. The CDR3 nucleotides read TGTGCCAGCAGACCCAGGGACAGGGCGGACACTGAAGCTTTCTTT.

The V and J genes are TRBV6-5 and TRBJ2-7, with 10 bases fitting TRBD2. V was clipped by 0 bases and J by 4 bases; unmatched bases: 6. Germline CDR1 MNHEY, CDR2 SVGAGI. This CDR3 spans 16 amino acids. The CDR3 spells CASSYSLAGDRYEQYF. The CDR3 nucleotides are TGTGCCAGCAGTTACTCCCTAGCGGGAGATAGATACGAGCAGTACTTC.

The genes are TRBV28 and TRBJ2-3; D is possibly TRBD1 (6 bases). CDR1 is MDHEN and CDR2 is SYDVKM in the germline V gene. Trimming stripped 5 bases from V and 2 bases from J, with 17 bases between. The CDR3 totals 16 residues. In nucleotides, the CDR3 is TGTGCCAGCAGTGCTTCCGGACAGATGATCACAGATACGCAGTATTTT. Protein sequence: CASSASGQMITDTQYF.

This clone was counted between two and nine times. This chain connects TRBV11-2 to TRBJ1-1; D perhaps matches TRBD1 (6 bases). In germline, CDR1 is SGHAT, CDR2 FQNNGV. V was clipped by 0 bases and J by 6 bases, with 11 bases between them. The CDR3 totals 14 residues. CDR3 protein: CASSLDLGGSEAFF. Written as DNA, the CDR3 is TGTGCCAGCAGCTTAGATCTAGGGGGTTCTGAAGCTTTCTTT.

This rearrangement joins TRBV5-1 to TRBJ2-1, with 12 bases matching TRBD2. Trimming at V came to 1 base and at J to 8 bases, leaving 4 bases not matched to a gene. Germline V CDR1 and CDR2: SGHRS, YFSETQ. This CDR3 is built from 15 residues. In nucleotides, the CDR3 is TGCGCCAGCAGCTTGTTTCCTAGCGGGAGGGATGAGCAGTTCTTC. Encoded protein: CASSLFPSGRDEQFF.

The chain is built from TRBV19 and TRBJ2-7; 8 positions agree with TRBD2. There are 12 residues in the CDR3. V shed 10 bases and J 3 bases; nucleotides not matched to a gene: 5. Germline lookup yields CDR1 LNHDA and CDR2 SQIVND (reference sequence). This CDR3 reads CATRGGFYEQYF. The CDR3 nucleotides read TGTGCCACCCGGGGGGGCTTCTACGAGCAGTACTTC.

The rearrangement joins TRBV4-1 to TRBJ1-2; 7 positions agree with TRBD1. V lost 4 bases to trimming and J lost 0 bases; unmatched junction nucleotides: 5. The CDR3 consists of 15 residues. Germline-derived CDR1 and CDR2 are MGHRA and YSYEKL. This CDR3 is CASSLHRGTNYGYTF. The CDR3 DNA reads TGCGCCAGCAGCCTTCACAGGGGTACTAACTATGGCTACACCTTC.